This T cell receptor (beta chain) was retrieved from a study of cytomegalovirus exposure and HLA in healthy donors. General study results and limits: V segments that were indistinguishable, TRBV6-2 and TRBV6-3 among them, were omitted from analysis. Upon later analysis, HLA-associated TCR beta chains proved more clonally expanded than other, equally common chains. The listing of 150 to 200 TCR beta chains classed them as cytomegalovirus-associated.

CDR1 and CDR2 (germline): MNHEY, SVGAGI. V shed 7 bases and J shed 8 bases, with 14 bases lying between them. CDR3 length equals 13 residues. PCR primers comprised 60 Vbeta and 13 Jbeta primers. TCRdb's table, derived via immunoSEQ multiplex PCR, lists solely in-frame clones and lacks some. The sample has about 170,000 clones, 75% to 90% seen once. Worth noting for this clone: Its antigen is undetermined.

The specimen sequenced was PBMCs. The receptor's source is a male donor in good health and CMV-seronegative. This chain connects TRBV6-5 to TRBJ1-4; D perhaps matches TRBD1 (5 bases). The CDR3 here is CASKEGAVEKLFF. In DNA, the CDR3 is TGTGCCAGCAAAGAAGGGGCCGTAGAAAAACTGTTTTTT.